Reported below is one T cell receptor (beta chain). The target antigen is unknown. The sample originates from a study of monozygotic twins with inflammatory bowel disease. General study results and limits: Individual T cell subtypes were not distinguishable.

Per donor, 2 to 2.5 ml of blood was collected and frozen. TCRdb reprocessed the 5' RACE reads, keeping one entry per CDR3 protein, no DNA. The sample table includes 110,000 to 150,000 distinct CDR3 sequences. The CDR3 has 13 amino acids. Looked up from germline, CDR1 is DFQATT and CDR2 is SNEGSKA (reference sequence). The chain combines TRBV20-1 with TRBJ1-5. Sequencing input: blood. The clonotype originates from a human donor with ulcerative colitis or Crohn's disease, or a healthy co-twin of an affected twin (not recorded which). CDR3 amino acids: CSARVLDNQPQHF.